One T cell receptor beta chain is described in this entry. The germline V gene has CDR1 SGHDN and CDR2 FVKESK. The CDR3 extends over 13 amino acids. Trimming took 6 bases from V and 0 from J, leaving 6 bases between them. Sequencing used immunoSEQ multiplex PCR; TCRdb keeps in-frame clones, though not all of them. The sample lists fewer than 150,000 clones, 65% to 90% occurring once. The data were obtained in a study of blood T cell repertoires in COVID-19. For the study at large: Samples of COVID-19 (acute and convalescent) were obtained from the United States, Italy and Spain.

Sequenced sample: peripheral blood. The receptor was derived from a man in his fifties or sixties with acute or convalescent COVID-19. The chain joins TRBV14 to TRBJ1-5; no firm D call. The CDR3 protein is CASSLYSNQPQHF. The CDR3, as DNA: TGTGCCAGCAGTCTCTATAGCAATCAGCCCCAGCATTTT.